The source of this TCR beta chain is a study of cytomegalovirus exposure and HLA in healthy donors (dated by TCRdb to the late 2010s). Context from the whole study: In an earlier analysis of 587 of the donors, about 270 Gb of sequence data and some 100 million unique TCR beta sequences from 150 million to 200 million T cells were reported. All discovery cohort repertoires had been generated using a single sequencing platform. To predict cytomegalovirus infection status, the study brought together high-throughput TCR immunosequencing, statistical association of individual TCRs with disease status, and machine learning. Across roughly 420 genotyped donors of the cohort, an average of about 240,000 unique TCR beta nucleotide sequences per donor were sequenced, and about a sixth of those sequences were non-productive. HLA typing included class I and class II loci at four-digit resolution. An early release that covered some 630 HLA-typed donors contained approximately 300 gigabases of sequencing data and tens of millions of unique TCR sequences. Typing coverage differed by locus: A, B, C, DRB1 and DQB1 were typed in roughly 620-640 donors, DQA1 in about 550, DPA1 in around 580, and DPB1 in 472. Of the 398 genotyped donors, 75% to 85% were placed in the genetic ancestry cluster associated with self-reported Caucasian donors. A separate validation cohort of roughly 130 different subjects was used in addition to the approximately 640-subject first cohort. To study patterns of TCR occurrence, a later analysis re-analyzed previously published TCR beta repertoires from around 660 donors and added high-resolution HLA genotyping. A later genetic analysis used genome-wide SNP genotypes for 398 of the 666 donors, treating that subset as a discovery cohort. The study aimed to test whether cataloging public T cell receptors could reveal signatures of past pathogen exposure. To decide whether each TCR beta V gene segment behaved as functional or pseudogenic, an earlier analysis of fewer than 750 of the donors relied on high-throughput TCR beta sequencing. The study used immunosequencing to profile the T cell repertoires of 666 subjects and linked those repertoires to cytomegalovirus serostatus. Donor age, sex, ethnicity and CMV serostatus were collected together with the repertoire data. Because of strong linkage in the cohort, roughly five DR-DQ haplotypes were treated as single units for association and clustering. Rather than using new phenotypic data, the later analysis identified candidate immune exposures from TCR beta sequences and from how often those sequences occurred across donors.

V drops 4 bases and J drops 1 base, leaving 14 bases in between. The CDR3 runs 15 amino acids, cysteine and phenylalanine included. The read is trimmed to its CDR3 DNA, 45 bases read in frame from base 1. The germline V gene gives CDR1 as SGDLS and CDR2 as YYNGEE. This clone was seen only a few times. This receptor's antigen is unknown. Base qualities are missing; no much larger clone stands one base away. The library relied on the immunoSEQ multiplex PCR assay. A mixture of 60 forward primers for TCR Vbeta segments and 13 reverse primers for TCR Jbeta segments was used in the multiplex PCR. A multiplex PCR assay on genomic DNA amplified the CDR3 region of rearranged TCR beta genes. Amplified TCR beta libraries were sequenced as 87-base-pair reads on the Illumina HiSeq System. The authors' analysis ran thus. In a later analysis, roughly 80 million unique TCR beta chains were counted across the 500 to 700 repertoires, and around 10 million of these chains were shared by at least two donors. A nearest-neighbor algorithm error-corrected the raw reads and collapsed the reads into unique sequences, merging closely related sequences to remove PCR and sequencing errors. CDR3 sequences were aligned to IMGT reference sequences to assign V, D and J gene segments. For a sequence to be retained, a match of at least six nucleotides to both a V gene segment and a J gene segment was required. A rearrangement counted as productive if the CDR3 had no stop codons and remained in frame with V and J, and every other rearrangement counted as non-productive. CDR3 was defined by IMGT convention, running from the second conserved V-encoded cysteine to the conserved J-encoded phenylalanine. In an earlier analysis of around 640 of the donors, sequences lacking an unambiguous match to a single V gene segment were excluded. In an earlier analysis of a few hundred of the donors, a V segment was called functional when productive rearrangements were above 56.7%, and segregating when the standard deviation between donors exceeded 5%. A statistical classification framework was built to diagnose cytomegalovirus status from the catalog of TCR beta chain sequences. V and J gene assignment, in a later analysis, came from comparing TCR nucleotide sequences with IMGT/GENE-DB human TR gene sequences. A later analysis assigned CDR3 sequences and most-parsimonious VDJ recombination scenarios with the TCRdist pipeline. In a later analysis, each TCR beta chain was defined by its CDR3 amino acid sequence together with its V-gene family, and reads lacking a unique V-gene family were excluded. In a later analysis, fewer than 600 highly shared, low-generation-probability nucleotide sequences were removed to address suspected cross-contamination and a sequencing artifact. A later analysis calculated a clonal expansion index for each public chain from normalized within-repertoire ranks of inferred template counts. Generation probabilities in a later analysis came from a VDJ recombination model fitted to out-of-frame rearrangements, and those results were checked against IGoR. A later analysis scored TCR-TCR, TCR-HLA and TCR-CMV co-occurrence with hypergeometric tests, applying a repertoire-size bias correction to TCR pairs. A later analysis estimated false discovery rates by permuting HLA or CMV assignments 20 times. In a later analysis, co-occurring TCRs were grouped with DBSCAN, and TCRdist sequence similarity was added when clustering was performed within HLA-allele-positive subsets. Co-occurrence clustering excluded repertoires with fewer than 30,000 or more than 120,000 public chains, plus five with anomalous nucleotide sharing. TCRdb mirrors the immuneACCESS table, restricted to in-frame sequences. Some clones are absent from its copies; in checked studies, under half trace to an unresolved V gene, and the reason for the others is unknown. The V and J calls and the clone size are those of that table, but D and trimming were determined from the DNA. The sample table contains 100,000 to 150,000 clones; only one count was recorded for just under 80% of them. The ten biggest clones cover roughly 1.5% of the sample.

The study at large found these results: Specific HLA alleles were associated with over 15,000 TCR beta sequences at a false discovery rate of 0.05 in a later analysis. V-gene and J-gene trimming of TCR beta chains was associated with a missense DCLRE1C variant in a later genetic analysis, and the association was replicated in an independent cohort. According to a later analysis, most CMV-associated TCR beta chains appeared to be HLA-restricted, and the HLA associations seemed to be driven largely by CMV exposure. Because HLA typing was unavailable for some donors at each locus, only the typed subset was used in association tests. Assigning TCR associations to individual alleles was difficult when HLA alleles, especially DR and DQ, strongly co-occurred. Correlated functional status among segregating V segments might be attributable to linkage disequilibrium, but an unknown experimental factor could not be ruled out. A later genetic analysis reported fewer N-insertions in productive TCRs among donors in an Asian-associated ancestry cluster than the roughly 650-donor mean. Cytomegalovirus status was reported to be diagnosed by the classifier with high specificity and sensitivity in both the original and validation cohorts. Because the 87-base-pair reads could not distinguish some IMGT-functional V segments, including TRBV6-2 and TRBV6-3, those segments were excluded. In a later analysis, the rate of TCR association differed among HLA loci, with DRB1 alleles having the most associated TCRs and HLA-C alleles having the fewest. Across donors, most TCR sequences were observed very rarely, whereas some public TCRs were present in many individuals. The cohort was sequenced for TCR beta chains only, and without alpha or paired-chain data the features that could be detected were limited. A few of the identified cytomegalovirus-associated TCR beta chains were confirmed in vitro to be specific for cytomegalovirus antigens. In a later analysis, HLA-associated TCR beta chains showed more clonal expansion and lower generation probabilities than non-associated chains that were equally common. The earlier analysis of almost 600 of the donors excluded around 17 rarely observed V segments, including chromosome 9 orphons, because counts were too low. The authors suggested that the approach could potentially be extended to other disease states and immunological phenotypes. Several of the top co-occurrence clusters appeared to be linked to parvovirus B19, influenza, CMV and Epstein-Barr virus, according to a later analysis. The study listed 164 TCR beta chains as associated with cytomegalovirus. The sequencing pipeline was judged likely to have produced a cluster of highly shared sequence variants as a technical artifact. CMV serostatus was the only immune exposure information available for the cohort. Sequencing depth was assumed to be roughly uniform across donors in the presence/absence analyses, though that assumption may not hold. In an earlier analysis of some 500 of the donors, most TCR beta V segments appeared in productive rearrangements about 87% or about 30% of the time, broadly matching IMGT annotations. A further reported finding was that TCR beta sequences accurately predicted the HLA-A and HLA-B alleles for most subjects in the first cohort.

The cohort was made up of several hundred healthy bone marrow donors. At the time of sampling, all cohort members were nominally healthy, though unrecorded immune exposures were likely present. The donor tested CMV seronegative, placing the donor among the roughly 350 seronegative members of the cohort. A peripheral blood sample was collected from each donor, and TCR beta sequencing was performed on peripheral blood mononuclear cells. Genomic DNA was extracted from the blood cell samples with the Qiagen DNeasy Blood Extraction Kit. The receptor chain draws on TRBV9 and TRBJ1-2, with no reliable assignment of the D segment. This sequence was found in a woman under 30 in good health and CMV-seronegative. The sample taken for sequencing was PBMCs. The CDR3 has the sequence CASSPYTGDNYGYTF. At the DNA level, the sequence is TGTGCCAGCAGCCCCTACACGGGAGATAACTATGGCTACACCTTC.